The clone carrying this TCR beta chain was counted at least ten times. Its specificity is not known. The data belong to a study of CD8 T cells in ankylosing spondylitis. There are 12 residues in the CDR3. The germline V gene encodes CDR1 SQVTM and CDR2 ANQGSEA. V lost 6 bases and J lost 3, with 11 bases in between. Library preparation for TCR beta used quantitative 5'-RACE with molecular barcodes. Each CDR3 protein gets one entry after TCRdb re-called the 5' RACE reads with MiXCR. The table includes about 240,000 distinct CDR3 sequences, roughly 8.6% detected once. Findings of the study overall: Before this, some motif variants had been reported in reactive arthritis synovial fluid and blood. The disease-linked clones had a CD8+ phenotype and low blood frequencies. It was reported that disease-linked clones were significantly enriched in matched ankylosing spondylitis synovial fluid.

The receptor was isolated from a male donor with ankylosing spondylitis or in good health (not recorded which). This chain uses TRBV29-1 with TRBJ1-2; D unresolved. Sequenced: blood, either unsorted or a sorted T cell fraction (not recorded which). The DNA of the CDR3 is TGCAGCGTGCCCGGGGAGGACTATGGCTACACCTTC. This sequence encodes CSVPGEDYGYTF.